The clone carrying this T cell receptor (beta chain) came up many times. Its antigen is as yet unknown. These data come from a study of neurological immune-mediated disorders. Study results and caveats: CDR3 amino acid sequences of expanded clones were not shared across subjects, a result suggesting private repertoires in all groups.

TCRdb re-derived calls from the 5' RACE reads in MiXCR, one entry per CDR3 protein. The top ten clones hold 15% of a sample with tens of thousands of distinct CDR3 sequences, roughly 15% of them seen once. V lost 5 bases and J 3 bases, leaving 7 bases between the germline ends. The CDR3 covers 12 residues. Germline CDR1 and CDR2: ENHRY and SYGVKD. This clonotype originated in a woman between 40 and 55 years old in good health. The rearrangement links TRBV10-3 to TRBJ1-2; no reliable D call. The sample consisted of PBMCs. The CDR3 sequence is CAISPGDYGYTF. CDR3 in DNA: TGTGCCATCAGTCCCGGGGACTATGGCTACACCTTC.